This is a list of T cell receptor beta chains from one sample in a study of blood T cell repertoires in COVID-19. TCRdb's table, derived via immunoSEQ multiplex PCR, lists solely in-frame clones and lacks some. The sample lists roughly 240,000 clones, roughly 86% occurring once. The material sequenced was peripheral blood. The source is a woman in her thirties who had recovered from COVID-19. CDR3s include the opening cysteine and the closing phenylalanine or tryptophan. A D gene is named only where the DNA matches it firmly. Expanded clones get a size class; other rows say once, few or many, or leave the size out.

clone size | J gene | V gene | D gene | CDR3 DNA | CDR3 protein
NA | TRBJ2-1 | TRBV27 | NA | TGTGCCAGCGCAATTCAGAATGAGCAGTTCTTC | CASAIQNEQFF
NA | TRBJ1-6 | TRBV19 | TRBD1 | TGTGCCAGTAGTATCCTTGGGACAGCAGCTAATTCACCCCTCCACTTT | CASSILGTAANSPLHF
NA | TRBJ2-1 | TRBV9 | TRBD2 | TGTGCCAGCACCCAACTAGCGGGGGTTTACAATGAGCAGTTCTTC | CASTQLAGVYNEQFF
NA | TRBJ2-1 | TRBV6-5 | NA | TGTGCCAGCAGTTACGGTAGTCACGATGAGCAGTTCTTC | CASSYGSHDEQFF
NA | TRBJ2-7 | TRBV5-1 | NA | TGCGCCAGCAGCTTACCCACAGGGAATTCCTACGAGCAGTACTTC | CASSLPTGNSYEQYF
NA | TRBJ1-4 | TRBV7-8 | NA | TGTGCCAGCAGGGCAACAGGGTCTAGGAATGAAAAACTGTTTTTT | CASRATGSRNEKLFF
once | TRBJ2-5 | TRBV5-6 | TRBD2 | TGTGCCAGCAGCTGGGGATATGGGACTAGCGACGATAAAGAGACCCAGTACTTC | CASSWGYGTSDDKETQYF
NA | TRBJ2-4 | TRBV2 | NA | TGTGCCAGCAGTGATTTAGTCCCAGGGCTAGCCAAAAACATTCAGTACTTC | CASSDLVPGLAKNIQYF
NA | TRBJ2-2 | TRBV5-4 | NA | TGTGCCAGCAGTAGAGGACAGTCTGCCACCGGGGAGCTGTTTTTT | CASSRGQSATGELFF
NA | TRBJ2-2 | TRBV6-5 | TRBD1 | TGTGCCAGCAGCCGGGACAGGGATATATCCGGGGAGCTGTTTTTT | CASSRDRDISGELFF
NA | TRBJ2-5 | TRBV5-4 | TRBD2 | TGTGCCAGCAGCTTCGGGACTAGCAGCAGGGAAGAGACCCAGTACTTC | CASSFGTSSREETQYF
NA | TRBJ2-3 | TRBV19 | NA | TGTGCCAGTAGTATAGGGACAACCACAGATACGCAGTATTTT | CASSIGTTTDTQYF
NA | TRBJ1-6 | TRBV29-1 | NA | TGCAGCGTTTGTGAGGGGGCCTATAATTCACCCCTCCACTTT | CSVCEGAYNSPLHF
NA | TRBJ2-3 | TRBV27 | TRBD2 | TGTGCCAGCAGCCGAAGAGGACTAGCCGGCACAGATACGCAGTATTTT | CASSRRGLAGTDTQYF
NA | TRBJ1-2 | TRBV20-1 | TRBD1 | TGCAGTGCTAGTCGGTTTTTCCAGGGGGCGGGGTGGGGCTACACCTTC | CSASRFFQGAGWGYTF
NA | TRBJ1-1 | TRBV30 | NA | TGTGCCTGGAGTGGGGGCTTGTGGAGGGCCCAGAACACTGAAGCTTTCTTT | CAWSGGLWRAQNTEAFF
NA | TRBJ2-7 | TRBV6-5 | NA | TGTGCCAGCAGTTCATATGGAGGGCCAAGAGCCTACGAGCAGTACTTC | CASSSYGGPRAYEQYF